This T cell receptor (beta chain) was profiled in a study of blood T cell repertoires in COVID-19. On the study more broadly: Samples came from the United States, Italy and Spain, spanning acute and convalescent COVID-19.

The data were produced by immunoSEQ multiplex PCR, yet TCRdb's version contains in-frame clones alone and is incomplete. The table lists tens of thousands of clones, approximately 90% of them singletons. The CDR3 contains 15 residues. CDR1 LGHNA and CDR2 YNFKEQ come from the germline V gene. Trimming took 1 base from V and 5 from J; bases not matched to a gene: 5. The V gene is TRBV4-2, the J gene TRBJ1-2; 9 bases map to TRBD1. The sample was peripheral blood. The sequence was collected from a woman older than 75 with active COVID-19. CDR3 amino acids: CASSQGGTGQYGYTF. In DNA, the CDR3 is TGTGCCAGCAGCCAAGGAGGGACAGGGCAATATGGCTACACCTTC.